This T cell receptor beta chain was profiled in a study of monozygotic twins with inflammatory bowel disease. The CDR3 has 16 residues. It was from whole blood, with no T cell sorting, that total RNA was isolated. Reanalyzing the 5' RACE reads, TCRdb keeps one entry per CDR3 protein, without DNA. The sample includes over 110,000 distinct CDR3 sequences. The sample comprised blood. V and J are TRBV23-1 and TRBJ1-3; absent DNA, TCRdb's TRBD1 call cannot be checked. TRBV23-1 is placed among ORFs of uncertain function. The receptor's source is a human donor with ulcerative colitis or Crohn's disease, or a healthy co-twin of an affected twin (not recorded which). CDR3 sequence reads: CTSSRGVVASGNTIYF.